This T cell receptor beta chain stems from a study of blood T cell repertoires in COVID-19. Across the whole study: Researchers got acute and convalescent COVID-19 samples from the United States, Italy and Spain.

CDR3 size: 15 residues. Losses at the gene ends were 4 bases for V and 8 bases for J; bases not matched to a gene: 7. In germline, CDR1 is SGHTS, CDR2 YDEGEE. Clones were sequenced by immunoSEQ multiplex PCR, and TCRdb holds only the in-frame ones, with some missing. The sample carries tens of thousands of clones, 90% recorded once. Sequenced material: peripheral blood. This sequence originates from a man aged 18 to 29 with COVID-19, enrolled during active disease. V gene TRBV5-8 combines with J gene TRBJ1-6, with 9 bases aligning to TRBD1. Here the CDR3 reads CASSPGQGMYSPLHF. The CDR3 coding sequence is TGTGCCAGCAGCCCCGGACAGGGGATGTATTCACCCCTCCACTTT.